The clone carrying this T cell receptor (beta chain) turned up a few times. The sample belongs to a study of blood T cell repertoires in COVID-19. On the study more broadly: Samples of COVID-19 (acute and convalescent) were obtained from the United States, Italy and Spain. PBMCs, B-cell-depleted T cells, or T cells were the source of the cDNA or gDNA that made up the material.

The CDR3 consists of 17 residues. V shed 0 bases and J shed 5 bases, with 17 bases lying between them. In germline, CDR1 is LGHNA, CDR2 YNFKEQ. As handled by the study authors: Nucleated cell counts were estimated from reference gene primer amplification. Sequencing was performed with immunoSEQ multiplex PCR; in TCRdb, only in-frame clones are kept and a portion is missing. V and J calls and clone size are as listed in that table; D and trimming were resolved from the DNA. The table records about 140,000 clones, around 84% of them present only once. Sequencing used peripheral blood. The source of this sequence is a woman aged 60 to 75 with acute or convalescent COVID-19. The rearrangement joins TRBV4-2 to TRBJ1-3; D ambiguous. As DNA, the CDR3 is TGTGCCAGCAGCCAAGATAGCGAACGGCTAGTCCGAAACACCATATATTTT. It translates to CASSQDSERLVRNTIYF.